This is a list of T cell receptor beta chains from one sample in a study of blood T cell repertoires in COVID-19. Clones were sequenced by immunoSEQ multiplex PCR, and TCRdb holds only the in-frame ones, with some missing. In the table there are approximately 200,000 clones, 80% to 90% of which are singletons. The sample consisted of PBMCs or T cells enriched from blood (not recorded which). All receptors come from a woman aged 40 to 50 with acute COVID-19. Both conserved end residues are part of each CDR3. Each record gives: clone size, V gene, J gene, D gene, CDR3 protein, CDR3 DNA. A D gene is named only where the DNA matches it firmly. A clone size is listed for some rows: how often the clone was seen (once, few, many), or a class if it is expanded.

size: once
V: TRBV28
J: TRBJ2-3
D: -
CDR3: CASIPPRGTDTQYF
DNA: TGTGCCAGCATTCCGCCCCGGGGCACAGATACGCAGTATTTT

size: -
V: TRBV30
J: TRBJ2-7
D: -
CDR3: CAWSIQGTYEQYF
DNA: TGTGCCTGGAGTATCCAGGGGACCTACGAGCAGTACTTC

size: -
V: TRBV28
J: TRBJ1-3
D: -
CDR3: CASLAVAGLKNTIYF
DNA: TGTGCCAGCTTGGCGGTCGCGGGGCTAAAAAACACCATATATTTT

size: few
V: TRBV30
J: TRBJ1-2
D: -
CDR3: CALDFRTGSNYGYTF
DNA: TGTGCGCTGGATTTCCGTACAGGGAGTAACTATGGCTACACCTTC

size: few
V: TRBV28
J: TRBJ2-2
D: TRBD1
CDR3: CASSLGGQGKSGELFF
DNA: TGTGCCAGCAGTTTAGGAGGACAGGGTAAATCCGGGGAGCTGTTTTTT

size: -
V: TRBV4-1
J: TRBJ2-7
D: -
CDR3: CASSQVTGRPHEQYF
DNA: TGCGCCAGCAGCCAAGTGACGGGAAGGCCCCACGAGCAGTACTTC

size: -
V: TRBV7-9
J: TRBJ1-4
D: TRBD1
CDR3: CASSLWTGATNEKLFF
DNA: TGTGCCAGCAGCTTATGGACAGGTGCAACTAATGAAAAACTGTTTTTT

size: -
V: TRBV11-1
J: TRBJ2-1
D: -
CDR3: CASSSDSHRDNEQFF
DNA: TGTGCCAGCAGCTCGGACAGCCACCGGGACAATGAGCAGTTCTTC

size: once
V: TRBV19
J: TRBJ1-2
D: TRBD1
CDR3: CASSTGTEANYGYTF
DNA: TGTGCCAGTAGTACTGGGACAGAAGCTAACTATGGCTACACCTTC

size: once
V: TRBV9
J: TRBJ2-3
D: TRBD2
CDR3: CASSVGEGLAVVRDTQYF
DNA: TGTGCCAGCAGCGTAGGGGAGGGGCTAGCGGTGGTGCGAGATACGCAGTATTTT

size: -
V: TRBV4-1
J: TRBJ2-3
D: -
CDR3: CASSERRRGDTQYF
DNA: TGCGCCAGCAGCGAGAGACGGCGGGGAGATACGCAGTATTTT

size: -
V: TRBV5-4
J: TRBJ1-1
D: -
CDR3: CASSGGHNTEAFF
DNA: TGTGCCAGCAGCGGGGGCCACAACACTGAAGCTTTCTTT

size: -
V: TRBV4-1
J: TRBJ2-7
D: TRBD2
CDR3: CASSHQGTSGGYEQYF
DNA: TGCGCCAGCAGCCACCAAGGGACTAGCGGGGGATACGAGCAGTACTTC

size: -
V: TRBV3-1/TRBV3-2
J: TRBJ1-5
D: -
CDR3: CASSKTDSNQPQHF
DNA: TGTGCCAGCAGCAAGACAGATAGCAATCAGCCCCAGCATTTT

size: -
V: TRBV4-1
J: TRBJ2-7
D: TRBD1
CDR3: CASSLYWTGGPYEQYF
DNA: TGCGCCAGCAGCCTCTACTGGACAGGGGGTCCCTACGAGCAGTACTTC